The entry that follows covers one TCR beta chain sequence. This entry is derived from a study of blood T cell repertoires in COVID-19. Sequenced by immunoSEQ multiplex PCR; TCRdb stores in-frame clones only, minus some. In the table there are about 270,000 clones, under 90% of which are singletons. This TCR came from an older woman who had recovered from COVID-19. The sequenced material came from PBMCs or T cells enriched from blood (not recorded which).

The CDR3 DNA follows: TGTGCCAGCAGCTTAGGGCCGGGCGGGACAGATACGCAGTATTTT. This sequence encodes CASSLGPGGTDTQYF. V usage is TRBV7-3 and J usage is TRBJ2-3, with a tentative D call TRBD2 (5 bases). Germline V CDR1 and CDR2: SGHTA, FQGTGA. This CDR3 is built from 15 residues. With 2 bases removed from V and 3 bases from J, the gap between germline ends came to 12 bases.